Listed here is a single TCR beta chain. The antigen is not known. The method was immunoSEQ multiplex PCR; TCRdb's version includes in-frame clones alone and lacks a portion of them. The sample lists about 110,000 clones, more than 70% occurring once. This CDR3 spans 13 amino acids. Germline V gives CDR1 SGDLS, CDR2 YYNGEE. Trimming shortened V by 2 bases and J by 11 bases, and 14 bases separated the two germline ends. These data belong to a study of cytomegalovirus exposure and HLA in healthy donors. Study conclusions and caveats: Most observed TCR sequences were rare, whereas some public TCRs were detected in many donors. The study listed under 200 cytomegalovirus-associated TCR beta chains.

The donors were members of the validation cohort, which comprised about 120 subjects and was separate from the first cohort of roughly 700 subjects. The chain links TRBV9 to TRBJ1-5; tentative D call: TRBD1 (6 bases). The TCR sequence derives from a woman aged 18-35 years in good health and CMV-seronegative. Material for sequencing was PBMCs. This CDR3 is CASSVGHLGAQHF. The CDR3 nucleotides are TGTGCCAGCAGCGTGGGACACCTAGGGGCCCAGCATTTT.